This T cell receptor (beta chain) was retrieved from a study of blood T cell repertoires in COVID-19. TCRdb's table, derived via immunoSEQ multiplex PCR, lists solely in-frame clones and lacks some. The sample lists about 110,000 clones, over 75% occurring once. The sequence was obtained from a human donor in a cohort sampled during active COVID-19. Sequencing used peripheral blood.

The chain's CDR3 is CASSKMPRAPSTDTQYF. DNA for the CDR3: TGTGCCAGCAGCAAAATGCCGCGGGCGCCCAGCACAGATACGCAGTATTTT. This chain joins TRBV21-1 and TRBJ2-3; TRBD2, as called in the table, went unchecked against the DNA. TRBV21-1 is labeled a pseudogene. This CDR3 region has 17 residues.